Given below is one T cell receptor (beta chain) in context. The entry originates in a study of brain metastases from non-small cell lung cancer. Here immunoSEQ multiplex PCR was the method, and the copy in TCRdb shows in-frame clones only, minus some. This table has some 3,100 clones, 95% to 96% appearing once. The CDR3 totals 15 residues. Germline-derived CDR1 and CDR2 are SEHNR and FQNEAQ (reference sequence). V shed 4 bases and J shed 4 bases, with 14 bases lying between them. The receptor was isolated from a donor aged 40 or over with non-small cell lung cancer. The chain couples TRBV7-9 to TRBJ2-4; TRBD1 is a possible D gene (5 bases). Input material: tumor-adjacent normal tissue. As DNA, the CDR3 is TGTGCCAGCAGCTGGCAGGGAAGAGGTAAAAACATTCAGTACTTC. This gives the protein CASSWQGRGKNIQYF.